This TCR beta chain was found in a study of shared clonotypes between healthy human individuals. Study-level findings and limits: Non-shared clonotypes showed lower generation probabilities than clonotypes common to all four donors.

This clone was seen just once. Its antigen is undetermined. Recent acute infections and vaccinations were absent in the healthy HIV-negative adult donors. The investigators split CD4+ cells into a CD45RA+ naive subset and a CD45RA-negative memory subset. The input for sorted-subset replicate PCRs was approximately 190 ng DNA, 25,000 to 35,000 T cell genomes. Assay used: immunoSEQ multiplex PCR; TCRdb lists only in-frame clones, some missing. The sample records more than 1 million clones, about four fifths being singletons. Trimming took 8 bases from V and 5 from J, leaving 19 bases between them. CDR3 length: 15 residues. The germline CDR1 and CDR2 sequences are SNHLY and FYNNEI.

The receptor was derived from a young man in good health. Some clones in this sample may be carry-over from other donors' samples. Sample: memory CD4+ T cells from PBMCs. Regarding subset: CD45RA-negative fraction. J is TRBJ1-5 and V is TRBV2; D gene uncertain. CDR3 DNA sequence: TGTGCCAGCTTGCCGGGCCCTCAGACCTATCAGCCCCAGCATTTT. It encodes CASLPGPQTYQPQHF.